The TCR beta chain described here comes from a study of blood T cell repertoires in COVID-19. Overall study context: Samples of COVID-19 (acute and convalescent) were obtained from the United States, Italy and Spain.

Germline trimming cut 3 bases from V and 5 bases from J; bases unmatched to any gene: 10. The CDR3 is 16 residues long. Germline V CDR1 and CDR2: SGHTA, FQGTGA. How the authors handled the data: The assay estimated nucleated cells by amplifying reference gene primers. Data came from immunoSEQ multiplex PCR; TCRdb stores just in-frame clones and leaves some out. The V and J calls and clone size were taken over from that table, and D and trimming were inferred from the DNA. The table records a few hundred thousand clones, around 86% of them present only once. Specimen: peripheral blood. The chain is built from TRBV7-3 and TRBJ2-1; 7 bases are shared with TRBD2. The receptor comes from a man aged 45-65 years with acute or convalescent COVID-19. The CDR3 loop is CASSFSLGTTNNEQFF. The CDR3, as DNA: TGTGCCAGCAGCTTCTCCCTAGGGACTACTAACAATGAGCAGTTCTTC.